Shown below are 18 T cell receptor beta chains from a single sample sequenced in a study of cytomegalovirus exposure and HLA in healthy donors. The primer mix had 60 Vbeta and 13 Jbeta primers. This table comes from immunoSEQ multiplex PCR, and its TCRdb copy is limited to in-frame clones, with some not included. This sample's table has around 70,000 clones. Specimen: PBMCs. The receptors originated from a female donor in good health and CMV-seropositive.

The J gene is TRBJ2-3, the V gene TRBV6-4; tentative D call: TRBD1 (6 bases). The CDR3 totals 14 residues. V was clipped by 2 bases and J by 4 bases, with 10 bases between them. Germline values: CDR1 MRHNA, CDR2 SNTAGT. The CDR3 is CASSDRRGSDTQYF. CDR3 sequence (DNA): TGTGCCAGCAGTGACCGCAGGGGCTCAGATACGCAGTATTTT.

The chain carries TRBV29-1 and TRBJ2-4, with D unclear. The V end was cut by 4 bases, the J end by 0 bases, with 10 bases between. CDR3 length equals 14 residues. Looked up from germline, CDR1 is SQVTM and CDR2 is ANQGSEA. DNA of the CDR3: TGCAGCGTTGTGGCCGAATTAGCCAAAAACATTCAGTACTTC. Protein product: CSVVAELAKNIQYF.

This chain connects TRBV9 to TRBJ2-3; no firm D call. The ends were cut back, 0 bases at V and 4 bases at J, with 3 bases in the middle. The CDR3 spans 12 residues. The germline V gene has CDR1 SGDLS and CDR2 YYNGEE. In DNA, the CDR3 is TGTGCCAGCAGCGTAGCGGCAGATACGCAGTATTTT. It is translated as CASSVAADTQYF.

J is TRBJ2-5 and V is TRBV5-1; 12 bases map to TRBD2. The ends lost 2 bases at V and 1 base at J; junction bases unmatched: 9. Germline lookup yields CDR1 SGHRS and CDR2 YFSETQ. CDR3 length: 18 amino acids. The CDR3 region is CASSFGLAGGPGQETQYF. CDR3 bases: TGCGCCAGCAGCTTCGGCCTAGCGGGGGGGCCCGGCCAAGAGACCCAGTACTTC.

The chain couples TRBV7-6 to TRBJ2-5; D possibly corresponds to TRBD2 (5 bases). CDR1 and CDR2 (germline): SGHVS, FNYEAQ. The V and J ends lost 5 bases and 2 bases respectively, with 18 bases between them. The CDR3 contains 16 residues. The CDR3 DNA follows: TGTGCCAGCAGCCCCTGGGCATCGACGGGACAAGAGACCCAGTACTTC. It translates to CASSPWASTGQETQYF.

This chain uses TRBV4-3 with TRBJ2-3; 9 bases are a match to TRBD2. Germline CDR1 reads LGHNA; CDR2 reads YSLEER. The ends lost 2 bases at V and 6 bases at J; junction bases unmatched: 9. The CDR3 length is 16 residues. The CDR3 DNA sequence: TGCGCCAGCAGCCAAACGATAGCGGGAGAGGGCGATACGCAGTATTTT. Its protein product is CASSQTIAGEGDTQYF.

The CDR3 loop reads CATSMDRDDNQPQHF. CDR3 nucleotides: TGTGCCACCAGCATGGACAGGGACGACAATCAGCCCCAGCATTTT. The chain carries TRBV15 and TRBJ1-5; 8 bases fit TRBD1. CDR3 size: 15 residues. Germline loops: CDR1 LNHNV, CDR2 YYDKDF (reference sequence). The V gene end was trimmed by 4 bases and the J gene end by 3 bases; junction bases not matched to a gene: 5.

The rearrangement links TRBV7-9 to TRBJ2-5; 9 nucleotides match TRBD2. This CDR3 has 15 residues. CDR1 and CDR2 from the germline V gene are SEHNR and FQNEAQ (reference sequence). Losses at the gene ends were 5 bases for V and 5 bases for J; bases not matched to a gene: 9. CDR3 nucleotide sequence: TGTGCCAGCAGCACAGATAGCGGGGGAACGGAGACCCAGTACTTC. It specifies CASSTDSGGTETQYF.

The chain joins TRBV6-5 to TRBJ2-7; 7 positions match TRBD2. The CDR3 runs 14 residues. CDR1 is MNHEY, CDR2 SVGAGI, per germline. The ends lost 2 bases at V and 4 bases at J; junction bases unmatched: 5. CDR3 region: CASSYHGLEYEQYF. CDR3 DNA: TGTGCCAGCAGTTACCACGGACTAGAATACGAGCAGTACTTC.

This sequence joins TRBV6-6 and TRBJ2-6; D unclear. There are 15 residues in the CDR3. Germline V lookup: CDR1 MNHNY, CDR2 SVGAGI (reference sequence). Trimming pared 6 bases from V and 0 bases from J, leaving 9 bases between. CDR3 in amino acids: CASSPIDSGANVLTF. CDR3 sequence (DNA): TGTGCCAGCAGCCCCATAGACTCTGGGGCCAACGTCCTGACTTTC.

V and J are TRBV30 and TRBJ1-6; the D is unclear. The CDR3 length is 13 residues. Trimming left V 5 bases short and J 0 bases short, with 5 bases between. CDR1 and CDR2 from the germline V gene are GTSNPN and SVGIG (reference sequence). CDR3 region: CAWVSSYNSPLHF. Written as DNA, the CDR3 is TGTGCCTGGGTCAGCTCCTATAATTCACCCCTCCACTTT.

The chain has TRBV9 and TRBJ2-1; 7 bases map to TRBD2. Trimming at V came to 4 bases and at J to 0 bases, leaving 10 bases not matched to a gene. Germline V gene sequence: CDR1 SGDLS, CDR2 YYNGEE. This CDR3 is built from 17 residues. CDR3 bases: TGTGCCAGCAGCCCCCACCTCCTAGCGGTCTCCTACAATGAGCAGTTCTTC. Protein product: CASSPHLLAVSYNEQFF.

This rearrangement joins TRBV4-1 to TRBJ2-1; TRBD2 matches 8 bases. Germline assignment: CDR1 MGHRA and CDR2 YSYEKL. J gave up 2 bases and V 0 bases, and 6 bases lay outside the gene matches. This CDR3 comprises 17 residues. The CDR3 DNA sequence: TGCGCCAGCAGCCAAGACCCAGCGGGAGCCACCTACAATGAGCAGTTCTTC. Protein sequence: CASSQDPAGATYNEQFF.

This chain uses TRBV6-5 with TRBJ1-2, with D unclear. The CDR3 has 13 amino acids. The V gene's germline CDR1 is MNHEY and CDR2 SVGAGI. V lost 5 bases to trimming and J lost 7 bases, with 14 bases between them. The CDR3 sequence: CASSQGTAPGYTF. The CDR3 coding sequence is TGTGCCAGCAGTCAAGGCACAGCACCTGGCTACACCTTC.

CDR3: CASSISRDNEQFF. For the CDR3, the DNA is TGTGCCAGCAGCATCTCACGGGACAATGAGCAGTTCTTC. The chain employs TRBV25-1 and TRBJ2-1; no definite D call. Germline V gene sequence: CDR1 MGHDK, CDR2 SYGVNS. Trimming removed 6 bases at V and 5 bases at J, with 11 bases between. This CDR3 contains 13 residues.

The chain couples TRBV18 to TRBJ1-1; 7 bases line up with TRBD1. CDR3 size: 15 residues. CDR1 and CDR2 (germline): KGHSH, LQKENI. The V segment lost 3 bases and the J segment 1 base; nucleotides outside the gene matches: 5. CDR3: CASSPQGVANTEAFF. CDR3 DNA: TGTGCCAGCTCACCTCAGGGGGTGGCGAACACTGAAGCTTTCTTT.

The rearrangement links TRBV11-2 to TRBJ1-2, with 9 positions matching TRBD1. The CDR3 runs to 14 residues. V lost 5 bases and J lost 5; bases outside the gene matches: 6. Germline CDR1 SGHAT, CDR2 FQNNGV. The CDR3 here is CASSLQGAGYGYTF. DNA for the CDR3: TGTGCCAGCAGCCTACAGGGGGCCGGATATGGCTACACCTTC. The full variable domain, rest sourced from reference TRBV11-2 and TRBJ1-2, is EAGVAQSPRYKIIEKRQSVAFWCNPISGHATLYWYQQILGQGPKLLIQFQNNGVVDDSQLPKDRFSAERLKGVDSTLKIQPAKLEDSAVYLCASSLQGAGYGYTFGSGTRLTVV.

The chain couples TRBV7-9 to TRBJ2-1; D might be TRBD1 (5 bases). V shed 1 base and J shed 6 bases, with 10 bases lying between them. CDR1 and CDR2 from the germline V gene are SEHNR and FQNEAQ (reference sequence). The CDR3 contains 14 residues. The CDR3 spells CASSLVTASNEQFF. The DNA of the CDR3 is TGTGCCAGCAGCTTAGTGACAGCTAGCAATGAGCAGTTCTTC.